This TCR beta chain was sequenced during a study of shared clonotypes between healthy human individuals. This clone was seen at least ten times. What it binds is unknown. Every immunoSEQ plate was one replicate of a subset's evenly spread DNA. Sequenced by immunoSEQ multiplex PCR; TCRdb stores in-frame clones only, minus some. The profile covers fewer than 550,000 clones, with over 75% appearing a single time and 12% taken by the ten largest. There are 13 residues in the CDR3. The V and J ends lost 8 bases and 0 bases, in that order; junction bases with no gene match: 2. The germline gives CDR1 SNHLY, CDR2 FYNNEI. Study-level results: Represented diversity (both genetic and exposure-history) was limited by the small number of donors.

The source material was PBMCs. The chain links TRBV2 to TRBJ2-7; 9 nucleotides match TRBD1. The clonotype was recovered from a woman aged 40 to 55 in good health. Some clones in this sample may be carry-over from other donors' samples. In DNA, the CDR3 is TGTGCCAGCGGGACAGGGAACTCCTACGAGCAGTACTTC. This gives the protein CASGTGNSYEQYF.